This T cell receptor beta chain was identified during a study of T-cell memory formation after mild COVID-19. Across the study: The TCR clusters were mostly specific to one donor.

TCRdb reprocessed the 5' RACE reads via MiXCR and lists one record per CDR3 protein. The data contain 75,000 to 95,000 distinct CDR3 sequences, more than 13% of them singletons. CDR1 and CDR2 (germline): SGHDN, FVKESK. The CDR3 is made up of 13 amino acids. With 2 bases removed from V and 6 bases from J, the gap between germline ends came to 10 bases. Specimen: PBMCs or a T cell subset sorted from them (not recorded which). This chain uses TRBV14 with TRBJ1-1; TRBD1 is a possible D gene (5 bases). This sequence was found in a man younger than 35 who had mild COVID-19 (a few samples of this study predate the infection). Cell type and time point are not known. CDR3 protein: CASSQWQGAEAFF. The DNA for the CDR3 is TGTGCCAGCAGCCAATGGCAGGGAGCTGAAGCTTTCTTT.